This TCR beta chain was recorded in a study of T-cell memory formation after mild COVID-19. The CDR3 is 16 residues long. With V trimmed by 4 bases and J by 2 bases, 6 bases remained unmatched. TCRdb fed the 5' RACE reads into MiXCR, producing one record per CDR3 protein. The repertoire consists of approximately 490,000 distinct CDR3 sequences, with approximately 20% occurring once and the leading ten covering around 13%. This clonotype was observed a few times. V gene TRBV12-3 or TRBV12-4 combines with J gene TRBJ2-2, with 8 bases identical to TRBD1. The TCR comes from an adult woman who had mild COVID-19 (a few samples of this study predate the infection). Cell type and time point are not known. The sample comprised PBMCs or a T cell subset sorted from them (not recorded which). The CDR3 bases are TGTGCCAGCAGTTGGACAGGGCCGCTTAACACCGGGGAGCTGTTTTTT. This codes for CASSWTGPLNTGELFF.